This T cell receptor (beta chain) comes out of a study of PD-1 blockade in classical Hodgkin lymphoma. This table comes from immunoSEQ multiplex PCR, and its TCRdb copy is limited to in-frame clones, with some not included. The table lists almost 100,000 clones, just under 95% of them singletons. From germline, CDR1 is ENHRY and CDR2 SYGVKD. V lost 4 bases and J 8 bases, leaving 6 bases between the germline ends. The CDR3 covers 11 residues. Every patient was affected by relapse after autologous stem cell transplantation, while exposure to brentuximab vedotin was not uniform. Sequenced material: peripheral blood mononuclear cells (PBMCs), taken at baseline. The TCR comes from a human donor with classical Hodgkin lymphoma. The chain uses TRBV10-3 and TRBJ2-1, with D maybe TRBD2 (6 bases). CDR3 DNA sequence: TGTGCCATCAGTGCGGGGGATGAGCAGTTCTTC. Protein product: CAISAGDEQFF.